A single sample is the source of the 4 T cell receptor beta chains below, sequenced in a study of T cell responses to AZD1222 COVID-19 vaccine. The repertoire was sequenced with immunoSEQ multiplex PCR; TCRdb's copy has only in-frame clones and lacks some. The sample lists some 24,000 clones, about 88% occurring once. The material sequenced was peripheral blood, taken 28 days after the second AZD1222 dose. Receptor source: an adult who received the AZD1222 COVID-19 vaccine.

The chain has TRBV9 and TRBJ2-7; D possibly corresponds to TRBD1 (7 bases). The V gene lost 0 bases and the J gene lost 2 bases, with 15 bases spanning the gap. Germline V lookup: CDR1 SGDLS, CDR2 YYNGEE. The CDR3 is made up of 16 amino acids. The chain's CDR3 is CASSVAMTGTPYEQYF. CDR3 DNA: TGTGCCAGCAGCGTAGCGATGACAGGGACTCCCTACGAGCAGTACTTC.

The DNA of the CDR3 is TGTGCCAGTAGACCTCGGGGGACAGGGTTAGGTGAAAAACTGTTTTTT. Amino acid sequence: CASRPRGTGLGEKLFF. V gene TRBV19 combines with J gene TRBJ1-4; 9 bases are shared with TRBD1. CDR3 length: 16 residues. The germline gives CDR1 LNHDA, CDR2 SQIVND (reference sequence). Germline trimming cut 6 bases from V and 7 bases from J; bases unmatched to any gene: 12.

The CDR3 here is CASISGQGNQPQHF. Here the CDR3 DNA reads TGTGCCAGTATATCGGGACAGGGAAATCAGCCCCAGCATTTT. The chain employs TRBV19 and TRBJ1-5; 9 nucleotides line up with TRBD1. In germline, CDR1 is LNHDA, CDR2 SQIVND (reference sequence). The CDR3 has 14 residues. V was clipped by 7 bases and J by 4 bases; unmatched bases: 5.

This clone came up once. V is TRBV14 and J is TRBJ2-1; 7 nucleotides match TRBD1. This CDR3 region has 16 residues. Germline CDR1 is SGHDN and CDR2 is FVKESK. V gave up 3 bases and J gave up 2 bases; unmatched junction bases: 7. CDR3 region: CASSHVGQGAYNEQFF. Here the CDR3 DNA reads TGTGCCAGCAGCCATGTTGGGCAGGGGGCCTACAATGAGCAGTTCTTC.